This TCR beta chain derives from a study of human CD8 memory T cell subsets. Study results and caveats: Diversity, per Chao1 estimates, appeared greater in stem-like memory T cells than in precursor exhausted T cells. The authors found that stem-like memory and precursor exhausted T cell repertoires overlapped minimally. Stem-like memory and precursor exhausted T cells were similarly highly diverse; effector memory cells were not.

The CDR3 runs 13 residues. Germline CDR1 SQVTM, CDR2 ANQGSEA. UMI-labeled 5' RACE was used, and it produced the TCR beta libraries. TCRdb re-analyzed the 5' RACE reads; it lists each CDR3 protein once, without DNA. The listing contains about 17,000 distinct CDR3 sequences. In the study, stem-like memory CD8+ T cells, referred to as TSTEM, were defined as cells that were CCR7+ PD-1- TIGIT-. About this clonotype: What it binds is unknown.

Input material: CD8+ stem-like memory T cells (TSCM and TCM) sorted from PBMCs. This sample's subset: stem-like memory CD8 T cells (TSTEM), CCR7+ PD-1- TIGIT-. The rearrangement links TRBV29-1 to TRBJ2-1; with no DNA, the TCRdb D assignment of TRBD2 cannot be verified. The sequence came from a human donor in good health. CDR3 region: CSVNGVEGNEQFF.